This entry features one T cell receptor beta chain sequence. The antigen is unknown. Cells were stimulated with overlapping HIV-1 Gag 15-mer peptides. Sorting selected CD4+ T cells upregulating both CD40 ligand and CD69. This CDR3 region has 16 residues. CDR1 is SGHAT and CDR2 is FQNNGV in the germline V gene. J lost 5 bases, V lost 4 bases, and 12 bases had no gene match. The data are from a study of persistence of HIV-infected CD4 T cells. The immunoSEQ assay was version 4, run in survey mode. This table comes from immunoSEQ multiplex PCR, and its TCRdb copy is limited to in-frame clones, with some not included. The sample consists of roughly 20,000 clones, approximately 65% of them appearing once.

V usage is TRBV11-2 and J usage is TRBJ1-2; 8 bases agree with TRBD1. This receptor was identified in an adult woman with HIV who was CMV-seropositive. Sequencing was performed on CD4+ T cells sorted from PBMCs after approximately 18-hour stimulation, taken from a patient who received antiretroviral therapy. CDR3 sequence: CASSSYGTGGVYGYTF. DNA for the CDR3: TGTGCCAGCAGCTCGTACGGGACAGGAGGGGTTTATGGCTACACCTTC.